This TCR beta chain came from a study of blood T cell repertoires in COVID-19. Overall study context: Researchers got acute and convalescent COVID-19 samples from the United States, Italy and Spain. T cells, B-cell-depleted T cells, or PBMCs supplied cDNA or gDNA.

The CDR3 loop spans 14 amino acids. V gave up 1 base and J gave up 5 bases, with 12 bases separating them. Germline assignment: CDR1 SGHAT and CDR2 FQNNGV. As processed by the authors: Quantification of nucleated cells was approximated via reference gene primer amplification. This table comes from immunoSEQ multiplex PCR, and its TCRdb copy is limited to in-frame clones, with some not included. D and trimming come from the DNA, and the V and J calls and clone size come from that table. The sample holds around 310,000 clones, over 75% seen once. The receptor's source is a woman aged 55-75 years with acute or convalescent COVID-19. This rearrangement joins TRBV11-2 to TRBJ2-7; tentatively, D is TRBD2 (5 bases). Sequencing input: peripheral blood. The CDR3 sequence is CASSLVGVGDEQYF. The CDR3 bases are TGTGCCAGCAGCTTAGTCGGGGTGGGTGACGAGCAGTACTTC. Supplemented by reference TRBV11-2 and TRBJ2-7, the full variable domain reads EAGVAQSPRYKIIEKRQSVAFWCNPISGHATLYWYQQILGQGPKLLIQFQNNGVVDDSQLPKDRFSAERLKGVDSTLKIQPAKLEDSAVYLCASSLVGVGDEQYFGPGTRLTVT.